Here is one TCR beta chain with its context. The data were taken from a study of T cell changes during pregnancy in multiple sclerosis. Data came from immunoSEQ multiplex PCR; TCRdb stores just in-frame clones and leaves some out. Of 50,000 to 75,000 clones listed, over 85% are singletons. Source: CD8+ T cells from peripheral blood mononuclear cells, taken in the third trimester of pregnancy. The receptor was derived from a female donor with multiple sclerosis, enrolled in a pregnancy study.

In DNA, the CDR3 is TGTGCCAGCAGCCCGGCCGGGACTAGCTACTACAATGAGCAGTTCTTC. It encodes CASSPAGTSYYNEQFF. V and J are TRBV7-9 and TRBJ2-1; TRBD2 matches 9 bases. The junction had 8 bases not matched to a gene; V was cut back by 5 bases and J by 3 bases. Germline V gives CDR1 SEHNR, CDR2 FQNEAQ (reference sequence). The length of the CDR3 is 16 residues.